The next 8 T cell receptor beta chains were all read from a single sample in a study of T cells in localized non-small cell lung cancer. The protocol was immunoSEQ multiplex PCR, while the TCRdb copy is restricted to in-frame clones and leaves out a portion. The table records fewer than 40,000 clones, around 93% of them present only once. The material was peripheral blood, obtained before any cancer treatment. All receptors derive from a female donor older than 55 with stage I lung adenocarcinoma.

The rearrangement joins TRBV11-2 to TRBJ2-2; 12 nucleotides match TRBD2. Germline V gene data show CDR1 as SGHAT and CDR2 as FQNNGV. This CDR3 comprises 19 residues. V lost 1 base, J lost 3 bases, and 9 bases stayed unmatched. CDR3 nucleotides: TGTGCCAGCAGCTTAGGGTGGCTAGCGGGAGGGCCAGACACCGGGGAGCTGTTTTTT. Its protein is CASSLGWLAGGPDTGELFF.

CDR3 bases: TGCGCCAGCAGTGAGAGTGGGAGGGATGAGCAGTTCTTC. Its translation: CASSESGRDEQFF. The rearrangement joins TRBV10-1 to TRBJ2-1, with 7 bases that match TRBD2. The CDR3 consists of 13 residues. Germline trimming cut 2 bases from V and 8 bases from J; bases unmatched to any gene: 3. The V gene's germline CDR1 is WNHNN and CDR2 SYGVQD (reference sequence).

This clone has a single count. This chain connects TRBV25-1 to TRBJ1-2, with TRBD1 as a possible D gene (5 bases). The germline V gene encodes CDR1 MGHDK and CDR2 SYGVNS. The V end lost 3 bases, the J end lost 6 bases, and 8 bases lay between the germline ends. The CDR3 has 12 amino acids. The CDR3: CASSEDKDGYTF. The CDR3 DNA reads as TGTGCCAGCAGTGAGGACAAGGATGGCTACACCTTC.

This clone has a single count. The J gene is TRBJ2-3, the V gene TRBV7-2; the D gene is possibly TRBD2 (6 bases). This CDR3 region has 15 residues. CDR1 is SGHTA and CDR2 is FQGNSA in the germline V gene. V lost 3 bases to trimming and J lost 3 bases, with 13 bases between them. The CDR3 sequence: CASSFPSGRTDTQYF. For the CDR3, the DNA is TGTGCCAGCAGCTTTCCAAGCGGGCGGACAGATACGCAGTATTTT. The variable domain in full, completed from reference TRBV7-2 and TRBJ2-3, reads GAGVSQSPSNKVTEKGKDVELRCDPISGHTALYWYRQSLGQGLEFLIYFQGNSAPDKSGLPSDRFSAERTGGSVSTLTIQRTQQEDSAVYLCASSFPSGRTDTQYFGPGTRLTVL.

The CDR3: CAGAGTGAVWDITEAFF. The CDR3 coding sequence is TGTGCCGGGGCCGGGACAGGGGCTGTGTGGGACATCACTGAAGCTTTCTTT. The rearrangement joins TRBV7-9 to TRBJ1-1; TRBD1 matches 10 bases. Germline trimming cut 11 bases from V and 4 bases from J; bases unmatched to any gene: 19. CDR1 and CDR2 from the germline V gene are SEHNR and FQNEAQ (reference sequence). The CDR3 runs 17 residues.

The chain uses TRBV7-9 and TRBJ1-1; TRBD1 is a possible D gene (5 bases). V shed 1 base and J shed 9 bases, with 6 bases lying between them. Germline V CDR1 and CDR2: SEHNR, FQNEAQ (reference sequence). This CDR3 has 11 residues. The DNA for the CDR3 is TGTGCCAGCAGCTTAGGACAGCAAGCTTTCTTT. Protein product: CASSLGQQAFF. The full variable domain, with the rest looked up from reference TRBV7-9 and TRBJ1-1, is DTGVSQNPRHKITKRGQNVTFRCDPISEHNRLYWYRQTLGQGPEFLTYFQNEAQLEKSRLLSDRFSAERPKGSFSTLEIQRTEQGDSAMYLCASSLGQQAFFGQGTRLTVV.

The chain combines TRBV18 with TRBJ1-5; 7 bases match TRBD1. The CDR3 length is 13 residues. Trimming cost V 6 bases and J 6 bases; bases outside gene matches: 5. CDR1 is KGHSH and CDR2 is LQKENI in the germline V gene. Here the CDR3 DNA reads TGTGCCAGCTCCCGAGACAGGGCTCAGCCCCAGCATTTT. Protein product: CASSRDRAQPQHF. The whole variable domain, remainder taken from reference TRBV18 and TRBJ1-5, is NAGVMQNPRHLVRRRGQEARLRCSPMKGHSHVYWYRQLPEEGLKFMVYLQKENIIDESGMPKERFSAEFPKEGPSILRIQQVVRGDSAAYFCASSRDRAQPQHFGDGTRLSIL.

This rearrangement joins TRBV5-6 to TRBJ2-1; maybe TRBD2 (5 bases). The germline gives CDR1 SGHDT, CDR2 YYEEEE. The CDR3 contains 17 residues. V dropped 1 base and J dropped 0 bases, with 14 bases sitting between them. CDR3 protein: CASSLPGSASSYNEQFF. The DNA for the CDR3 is TGTGCCAGCAGCTTGCCGGGGAGCGCGAGCTCCTACAATGAGCAGTTCTTC.